The rows below give T cell receptor beta chains drawn from one sample of a study of blood T cell repertoires in COVID-19. Assay: immunoSEQ multiplex PCR; the TCRdb copy retains only in-frame clones and omits some. The table records some 31,000 clones, roughly 85% of them present only once. The sequenced sample was peripheral blood. These receptors came from a human donor with acute or convalescent COVID-19. The donor label of this sample is uncertain. The CDR3 runs from the conserved cysteine through the conserved F or W. D genes are given only for firm matches. Clone sizes are given selectively: once, few, many, or a class where the clone is expanded.

J: TRBJ2-1
D: TRBD2
V: TRBV2
size: NA
DNA: TGTGCCAGCAGTGATAGCGGGAGCAACTACAATGAGCAGTTCTTC
CDR3: CASSDSGSNYNEQFF

J: TRBJ2-3
D: TRBD2
V: TRBV19
size: NA
DNA: TGTGCCAGTAGTTCCTGGACTAGCGGGAGTTACACAGATACGCAGTATTTT
CDR3: CASSSWTSGSYTDTQYF

J: TRBJ1-5
D: NA
V: TRBV2
size: once
DNA: TGTGCCAGCTCACGCGGGGGGCTCCAAAATAATCAGCCCCAGCATTTT
CDR3: CASSRGGLQNNQPQHF

J: TRBJ2-7
D: NA
V: TRBV27
size: NA
DNA: TGTGCCAGCAGTTTAGATCCAGCCTACGAGCAGTACTTC
CDR3: CASSLDPAYEQYF

J: TRBJ1-1
D: NA
V: TRBV12-3/TRBV12-4
size: NA
DNA: TGTGCCAGCAGCCGAGGTTGGGAAGCTTTCTTT
CDR3: CASSRGWEAFF

J: TRBJ2-2
D: NA
V: TRBV7-8
size: NA
DNA: TGTGCCAGCAGCGCCCGGCCCCAGGGGGGCACCGGGGAGCTGTTTTTT
CDR3: CASSARPQGGTGELFF

J: TRBJ2-3
D: NA
V: TRBV21-1
size: NA
DNA: TGTGCCAGCAGCAAAGCGGGTAGCTTCGATACAGATACGCAGTATTTT
CDR3: CASSKAGSFDTDTQYF

J: TRBJ2-3
D: TRBD2
V: TRBV7-9
size: NA
DNA: TGTGCCAGCAGCATACTAGCGGGTAGCACAGATACGCAGTATTTT
CDR3: CASSILAGSTDTQYF

J: TRBJ1-3
D: TRBD1
V: TRBV6-5
size: NA
DNA: TGTGCCAGCAGTTGGACAGGGGATCGAAACACCATATATTTT
CDR3: CASSWTGDRNTIYF

J: TRBJ1-2
D: NA
V: TRBV7-2
size: NA
DNA: TGTGCCAGCAGCCCCGGGGGGGGTTATGGCTACACCTTC
CDR3: CASSPGGGYGYTF

J: TRBJ1-1
D: NA
V: TRBV4-1
size: once
DNA: TGCGCCAGCAGCCAAGTCAGGGAAGAAGCTTTCTTT
CDR3: CASSQVREEAFF

J: TRBJ2-1
D: TRBD1
V: TRBV11-3
size: NA
DNA: TGTGCCAGCAGCTTAGAGACAGGGGGCTACAATGAGCAGTTCTTC
CDR3: CASSLETGGYNEQFF

J: TRBJ2-5
D: TRBD2
V: TRBV5-4
size: NA
DNA: TGTGCCAGCAGCTTGGCTAGCGGGGGGGCCTCTGCGTGGAAGACCCAGTACTTC
CDR3: CASSLASGGASAWKTQYF

J: TRBJ1-6
D: NA
V: TRBV6-5
size: NA
DNA: TGTGCCAGCAGAGGCGGGTTACCCAAGTCACCCCTCCACTTT
CDR3: CASRGGLPKSPLHF

J: TRBJ2-7
D: TRBD2
V: TRBV6-6
size: NA
DNA: TGTGCCAGCAGTTACCGGGGGGGAGGTAACACCTACGAGCAGTACTTC
CDR3: CASSYRGGGNTYEQYF

J: TRBJ1-2
D: NA
V: TRBV18
size: once
DNA: TGTGCCAGCTCACCGCAGGCATTTGAGTTATATGGCTACACCTTC
CDR3: CASSPQAFELYGYTF

J: TRBJ2-1
D: NA
V: TRBV30
size: NA
DNA: TGTGCCTGGAGTGTTCAGGTGGAGGACAATGAGCAGTTCTTC
CDR3: CAWSVQVEDNEQFF